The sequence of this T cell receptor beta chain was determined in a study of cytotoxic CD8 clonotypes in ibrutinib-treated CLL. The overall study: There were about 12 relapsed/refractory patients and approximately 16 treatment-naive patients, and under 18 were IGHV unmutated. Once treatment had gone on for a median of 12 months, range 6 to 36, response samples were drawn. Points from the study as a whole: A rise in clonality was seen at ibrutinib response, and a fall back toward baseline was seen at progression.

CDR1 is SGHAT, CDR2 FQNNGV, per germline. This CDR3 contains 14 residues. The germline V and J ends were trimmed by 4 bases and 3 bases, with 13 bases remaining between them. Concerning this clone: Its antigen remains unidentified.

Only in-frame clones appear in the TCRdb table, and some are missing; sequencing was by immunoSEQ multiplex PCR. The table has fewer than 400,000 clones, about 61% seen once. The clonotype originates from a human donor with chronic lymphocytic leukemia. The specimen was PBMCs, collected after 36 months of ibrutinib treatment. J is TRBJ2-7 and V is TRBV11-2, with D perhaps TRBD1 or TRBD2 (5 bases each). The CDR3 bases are TGTGCCAGCAGCTCCCACTGGGGGAACTACGAGCAGTACTTC. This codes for CASSSHWGNYEQYF.